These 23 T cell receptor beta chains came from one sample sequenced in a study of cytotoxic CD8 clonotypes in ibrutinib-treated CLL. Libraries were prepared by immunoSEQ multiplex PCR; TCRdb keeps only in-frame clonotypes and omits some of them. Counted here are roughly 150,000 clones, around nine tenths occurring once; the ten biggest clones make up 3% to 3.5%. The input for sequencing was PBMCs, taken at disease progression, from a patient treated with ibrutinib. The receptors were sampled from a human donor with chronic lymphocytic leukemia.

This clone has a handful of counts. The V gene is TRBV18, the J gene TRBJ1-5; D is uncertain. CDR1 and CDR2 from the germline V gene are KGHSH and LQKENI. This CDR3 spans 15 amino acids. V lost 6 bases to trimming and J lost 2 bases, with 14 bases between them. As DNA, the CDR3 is TGTGCCAGCTCCCCGGGAGGCCCGGGCAATCAGCCCCAGCATTTT. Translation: CASSPGGPGNQPQHF.

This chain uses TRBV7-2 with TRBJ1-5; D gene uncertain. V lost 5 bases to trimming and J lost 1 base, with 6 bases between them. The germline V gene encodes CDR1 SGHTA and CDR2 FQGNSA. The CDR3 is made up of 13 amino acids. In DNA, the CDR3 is TGTGCCAGCAGCCCCGACAGCAATCAGCCCCAGCATTTT. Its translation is CASSPDSNQPQHF.

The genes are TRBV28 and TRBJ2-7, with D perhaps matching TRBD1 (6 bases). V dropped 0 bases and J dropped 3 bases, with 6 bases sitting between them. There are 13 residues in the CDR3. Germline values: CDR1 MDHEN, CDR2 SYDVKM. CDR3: CASSLWDSYEQYF. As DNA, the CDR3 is TGTGCCAGCAGTTTATGGGACAGCTACGAGCAGTACTTC. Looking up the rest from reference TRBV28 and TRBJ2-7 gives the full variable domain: DVKVTQSSRYLVKRTGEKVFLECVQDMDHENMFWYRQDPGLGLRLIYFSYDVKMKEKGDIPEGYSVSREKKERFSLILESASTNQTSMYLCASSLWDSYEQYFGPGTRLTVT.

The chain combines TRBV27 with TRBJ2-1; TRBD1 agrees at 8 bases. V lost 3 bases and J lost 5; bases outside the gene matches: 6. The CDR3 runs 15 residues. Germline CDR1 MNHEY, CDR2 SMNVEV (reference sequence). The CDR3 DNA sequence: TGTGCCAGCAGTTTCGGACAGGGAAGAGACAATGAGCAGTTCTTC. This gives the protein CASSFGQGRDNEQFF.

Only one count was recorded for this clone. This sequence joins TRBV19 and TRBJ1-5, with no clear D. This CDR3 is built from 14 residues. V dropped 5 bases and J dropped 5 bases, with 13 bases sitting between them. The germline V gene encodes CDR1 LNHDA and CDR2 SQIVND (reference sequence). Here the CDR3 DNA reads TGTGCCAGTAGTGGGAGGCTAAAGGATCAGCCCCAGCATTTT. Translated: CASSGRLKDQPQHF.

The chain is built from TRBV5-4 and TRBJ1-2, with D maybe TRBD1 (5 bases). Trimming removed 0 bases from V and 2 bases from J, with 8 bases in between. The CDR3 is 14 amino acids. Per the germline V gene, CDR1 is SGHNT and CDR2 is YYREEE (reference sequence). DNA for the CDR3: TGTGCCAGCAGCTTGGGAGGGGCGAACTATGGCTACACCTTC. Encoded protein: CASSLGGANYGYTF.

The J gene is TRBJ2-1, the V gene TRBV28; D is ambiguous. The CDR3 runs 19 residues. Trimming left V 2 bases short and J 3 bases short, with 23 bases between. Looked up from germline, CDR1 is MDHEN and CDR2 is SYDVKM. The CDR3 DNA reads TGTGCCAGCAGTTTAGCGCCCCTTGGACCGTCAGCGTACTACAATGAGCAGTTCTTC. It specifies CASSLAPLGPSAYYNEQFF.

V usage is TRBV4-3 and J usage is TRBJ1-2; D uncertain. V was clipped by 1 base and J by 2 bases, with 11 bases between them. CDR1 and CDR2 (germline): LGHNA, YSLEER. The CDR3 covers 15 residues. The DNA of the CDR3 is TGCGCCAGCAGCCAAGTCAAAGGTCTAAACTATGGCTACACCTTC. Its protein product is CASSQVKGLNYGYTF.

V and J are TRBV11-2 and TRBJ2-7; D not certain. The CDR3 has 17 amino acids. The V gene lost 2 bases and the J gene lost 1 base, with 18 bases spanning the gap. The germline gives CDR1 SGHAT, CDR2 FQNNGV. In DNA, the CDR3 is TGTGCCAGCAGCTTAATAGCCGGACGGTTGAGGTCCTACGAGCAGTACTTC. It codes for CASSLIAGRLRSYEQYF. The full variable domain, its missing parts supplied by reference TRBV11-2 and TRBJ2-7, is EAGVAQSPRYKIIEKRQSVAFWCNPISGHATLYWYQQILGQGPKLLIQFQNNGVVDDSQLPKDRFSAERLKGVDSTLKIQPAKLEDSAVYLCASSLIAGRLRSYEQYFGPGTRLTVT.

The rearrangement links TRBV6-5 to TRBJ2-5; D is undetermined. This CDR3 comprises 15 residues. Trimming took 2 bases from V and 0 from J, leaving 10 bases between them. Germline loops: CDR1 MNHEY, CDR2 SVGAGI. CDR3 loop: CASSYLGSNQETQYF. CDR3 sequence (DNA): TGTGCCAGCAGTTACCTTGGGTCCAACCAAGAGACCCAGTACTTC.

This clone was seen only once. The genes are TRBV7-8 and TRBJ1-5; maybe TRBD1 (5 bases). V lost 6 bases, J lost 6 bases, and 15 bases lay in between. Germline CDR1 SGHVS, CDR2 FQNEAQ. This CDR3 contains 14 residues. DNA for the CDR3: TGTGCCAGCAGGAGGGACCTAGGAACTCAGCCCCAGCATTTT. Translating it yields CASRRDLGTQPQHF.

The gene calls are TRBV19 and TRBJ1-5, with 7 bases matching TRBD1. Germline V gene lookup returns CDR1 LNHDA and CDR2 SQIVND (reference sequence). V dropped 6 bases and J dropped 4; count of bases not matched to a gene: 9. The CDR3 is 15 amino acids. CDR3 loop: CASRARDSRNQPQHF. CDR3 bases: TGTGCCAGTAGAGCCCGGGACAGCCGAAATCAGCCCCAGCATTTT.

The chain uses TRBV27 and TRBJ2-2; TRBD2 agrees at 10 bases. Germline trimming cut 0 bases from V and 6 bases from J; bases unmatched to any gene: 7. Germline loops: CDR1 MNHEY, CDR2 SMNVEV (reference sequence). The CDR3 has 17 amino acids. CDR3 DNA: TGTGCCAGCAGTTTATCGCTCCTAGCGGGAGTACCCGGGGAGCTGTTTTTT. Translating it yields CASSLSLLAGVPGELFF.

The DNA for the CDR3 is TGCGCCAGCAGCTTGGCACTAGCGGGAGACGAGCAGTACTTC. Translation gives CASSLALAGDEQYF. The rearrangement links TRBV5-1 to TRBJ2-7; the match to TRBD2 covers 11 bases. There are 14 residues in the CDR3. The germline V gene encodes CDR1 SGHRS and CDR2 YFSETQ. V was pared by 0 bases and J by 5 bases, with 1 base of the junction left unmatched.

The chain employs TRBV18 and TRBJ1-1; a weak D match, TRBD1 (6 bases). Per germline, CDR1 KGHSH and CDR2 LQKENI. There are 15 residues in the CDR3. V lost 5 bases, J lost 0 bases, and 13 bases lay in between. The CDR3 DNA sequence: TGTGCCAGCTCATTAACCGGGACACTGAACACTGAAGCTTTCTTT. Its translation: CASSLTGTLNTEAFF.

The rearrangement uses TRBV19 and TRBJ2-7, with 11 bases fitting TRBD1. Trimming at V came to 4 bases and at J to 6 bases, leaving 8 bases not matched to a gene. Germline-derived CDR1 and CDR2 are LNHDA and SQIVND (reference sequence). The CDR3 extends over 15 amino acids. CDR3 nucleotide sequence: TGTGCCAGTAGTACCATCCTGGACAGGGGGCTCGAGCAGTACTTC. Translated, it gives CASSTILDRGLEQYF.

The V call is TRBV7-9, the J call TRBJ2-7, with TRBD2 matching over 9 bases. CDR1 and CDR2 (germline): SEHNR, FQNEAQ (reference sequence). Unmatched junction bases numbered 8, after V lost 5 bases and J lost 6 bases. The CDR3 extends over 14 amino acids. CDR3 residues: CASSQREVYGEQYF. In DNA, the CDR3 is TGTGCCAGCAGCCAGCGGGAGGTTTACGGCGAGCAGTACTTC.

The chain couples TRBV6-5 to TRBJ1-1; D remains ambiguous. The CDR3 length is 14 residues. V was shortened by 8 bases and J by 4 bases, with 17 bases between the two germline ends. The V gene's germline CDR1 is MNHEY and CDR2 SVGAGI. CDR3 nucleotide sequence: TGTGCCAGCCCCACCTGGATGGGAGGCACTGAAGCTTTCTTT. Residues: CASPTWMGGTEAFF.

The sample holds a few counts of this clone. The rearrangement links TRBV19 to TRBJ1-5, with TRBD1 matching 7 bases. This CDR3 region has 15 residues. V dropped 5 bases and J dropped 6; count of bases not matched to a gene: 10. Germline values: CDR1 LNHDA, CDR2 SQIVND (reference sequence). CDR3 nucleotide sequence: TGTGCCAGTAGTTCCGGGACAGTTGTAATTCAGCCCCAGCATTTT. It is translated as CASSSGTVVIQPQHF. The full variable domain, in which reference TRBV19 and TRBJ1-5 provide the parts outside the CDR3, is DGGITQSPKYLFRKEGQNVTLSCEQNLNHDAMYWYRQDPGQGLRLIYYSQIVNDFQKGDIAEGYSVSREKKESFPLTVTSAQKNPTAFYLCASSSGTVVIQPQHFGDGTRLSIL.

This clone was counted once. CDR3 in amino acids: CASIHRAPPHPDTEAFF. CDR3 DNA: TGTGCCAGTATTCATAGGGCACCCCCCCACCCGGACACTGAAGCTTTCTTT. The rearrangement joins TRBV19 to TRBJ1-1; D is unresolved. The germline gives CDR1 LNHDA, CDR2 SQIVND (reference sequence). The germline V and J ends were trimmed by 7 bases and 3 bases, with 24 bases remaining between them. The CDR3 runs to 17 residues.

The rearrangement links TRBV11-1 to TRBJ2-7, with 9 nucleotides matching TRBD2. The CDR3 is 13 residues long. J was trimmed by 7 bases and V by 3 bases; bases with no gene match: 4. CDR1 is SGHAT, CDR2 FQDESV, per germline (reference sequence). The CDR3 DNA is TGTGCCAGCAGCTTTAGCGGGAGCGGGGAGCAGTACTTC. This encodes CASSFSGSGEQYF.

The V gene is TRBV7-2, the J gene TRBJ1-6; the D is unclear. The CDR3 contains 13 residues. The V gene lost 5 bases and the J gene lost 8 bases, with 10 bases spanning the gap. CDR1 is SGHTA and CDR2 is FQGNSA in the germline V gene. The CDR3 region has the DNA TGTGCCAGCAGCCCAGGAGTCGATTCACCCCTCCACTTT. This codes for CASSPGVDSPLHF.

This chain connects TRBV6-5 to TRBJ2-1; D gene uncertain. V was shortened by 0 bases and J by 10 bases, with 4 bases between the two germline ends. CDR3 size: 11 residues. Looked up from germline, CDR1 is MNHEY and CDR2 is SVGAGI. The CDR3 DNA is TGTGCCAGCAGTTACTCAAACGAGCAGTTCTTC. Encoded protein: CASSYSNEQFF.